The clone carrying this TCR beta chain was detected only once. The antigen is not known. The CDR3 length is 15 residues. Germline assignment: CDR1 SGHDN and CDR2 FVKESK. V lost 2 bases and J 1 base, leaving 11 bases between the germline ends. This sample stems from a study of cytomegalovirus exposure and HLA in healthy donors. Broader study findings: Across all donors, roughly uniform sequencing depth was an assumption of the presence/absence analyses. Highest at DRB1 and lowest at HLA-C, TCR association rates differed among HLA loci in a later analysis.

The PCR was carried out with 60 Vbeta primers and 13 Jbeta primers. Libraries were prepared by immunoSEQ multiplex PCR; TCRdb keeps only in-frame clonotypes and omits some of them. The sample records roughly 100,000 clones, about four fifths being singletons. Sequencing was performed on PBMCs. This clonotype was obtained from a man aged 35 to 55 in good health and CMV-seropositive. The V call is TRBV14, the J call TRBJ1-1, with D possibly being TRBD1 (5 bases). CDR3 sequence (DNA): TGTGCCAGCAGCCAATGGGGGGAGCCGAACACTGAAGCTTTCTTT. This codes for CASSQWGEPNTEAFF.